One sample yielded the 4 T cell receptor beta chains listed below, sequenced in a study of T cells in Graves' hyperthyroidism and ophthalmopathy. RNA transcripts served as the template for amplifying TCR beta CDR3 regions. The TCR CDR3 was amplified in a first-round RT-PCR using the HTBI primer set. TCRdb re-derived calls from the multiplex PCR reads in MiXCR, one entry per CDR3 protein. The data hold some 620,000 distinct CDR3 sequences, with roughly 15% observed a single time. The sample comprised blood. All receptors come from a young woman with Graves' hyperthyroidism.

In its sample, this clonotype was seen many times. The chain has TRBV7-8 and TRBJ2-3, with 9 bases matching TRBD1. CDR1 is SGHVS and CDR2 is FQNEAQ in the germline V gene. CDR3 length: 15 residues. Trimming cost V 5 bases and J 2 bases; bases outside gene matches: 5. The CDR3 region has the DNA TGTGCCAGCAGCGCCGGGACAGGGTTCACAGATACGCAGTATTTT. It is translated as CASSAGTGFTDTQYF.

This clonotype has a count of ten or more. This chain joins TRBV2 and TRBJ2-5; D ambiguous. V lost 4 bases, J lost 2 bases, and 8 bases lay in between. CDR3 size: 13 residues. Per germline, CDR1 SNHLY and CDR2 FYNNEI. The CDR3 is CASSVTDQETQYF. CDR3 in DNA: TGTGCCAGCAGTGTGACTGATCAAGAGACCCAGTACTTC.

V is TRBV6-1 and J is TRBJ2-1; the match to TRBD2 covers 8 bases. Trimming at V came to 5 bases and at J to 5 bases, leaving 8 bases not matched to a gene. Germline assignment: CDR1 MNHNS and CDR2 SASEGT. The CDR3 contains 15 residues. The CDR3 region has the DNA TGTGCCAGCAGTTGGGGATGGACTAGCCACAATGAGCAGTTCTTC. This sequence encodes CASSWGWTSHNEQFF.

This clonotype showed up just a few times. The chain employs TRBV4-1 and TRBJ2-7; D possibly corresponds to TRBD2 (6 bases). CDR1 is MGHRA and CDR2 is YSYEKL in the germline V gene. Trimming stripped 0 bases from V and 3 bases from J, with 12 bases between. This CDR3 is 15 amino acids long. CDR3 bases: TGCGCCAGCAGCCAAGAAATACGGGGGTACTACGAGCAGTACTTC. Residues: CASSQEIRGYYEQYF.